Shown below are 9 T cell receptor beta chains from a single sample sequenced in a study of immune characterization of retroperitoneal liposarcoma. TCRdb called the PCR reads again in MiXCR, with one record for every CDR3 protein. Of 10,000 to 11,000 distinct CDR3 sequences listed, roughly 35% are singletons. The specimen sequenced was tumor tissue. The receptors come from a male donor with retroperitoneal liposarcoma.

This clonotype was observed at least ten times. This sequence joins TRBV6-1 and TRBJ1-4; D possibly corresponds to TRBD1 (5 bases). The length of the CDR3 is 16 residues. V lost 2 bases and J lost 5, with 15 bases in between. Germline CDR1 MNHNS, CDR2 SASEGT. The CDR3 region has the DNA TGTGCCAGCAGTGAATTCGGGGGGGGGTTAAATGAAAAACTGTTTTTT. Protein: CASSEFGGGLNEKLFF.

The genes are TRBV11-3 and TRBJ2-3, with 10 bases that match TRBD2. CDR3 length equals 16 residues. Germline loops: CDR1 SGHNT, CDR2 YENEEA. The junction had 3 bases not matched to a gene; V was cut back by 1 base and J by 2 bases. CDR3 sequence reads: CASSLGLAGATDTQYF. In DNA, the CDR3 is TGTGCCAGCAGCTTAGGCCTAGCGGGAGCCACAGATACGCAGTATTTT.

CDR3 in DNA: TGTGCCAGCAGTCCTCCGATGCAGCTCGAGCAGTTCTTC. Its translation is CASSPPMQLEQFF. The genes are TRBV6-1 and TRBJ2-1; D is unclear. Germline V lookup: CDR1 MNHNS, CDR2 SASEGT. CDR3 size: 13 residues. Deletions cut 5 bases from V and 10 bases from J, with 15 bases between.

This clonotype was counted at least ten times. The chain recombines TRBV27 with TRBJ2-1; 11 positions agree with TRBD2. The DNA end is more similar to TRBJ2-7, so the J call may be wrong. Germline CDR1 MNHEY, CDR2 SMNVEV (reference sequence). The CDR3 is 14 residues long. CDR3 region: CASSPALAGAEQYF. Written as DNA, the CDR3 is TGTGCCAGCAGCCCCGCACTAGCGGGGGCTGAGCAGTACTTC.

This clonotype was detected a few times. The chain employs TRBV6-9 and TRBJ2-1; 7 bases fit TRBD2. The end of the DNA is better explained by TRBJ2-7, so the J call may be wrong. This CDR3 has 18 amino acids. Germline-derived CDR1 and CDR2 are MNHGY and SVAAGI. The CDR3 is CASSYPPRGGSSYNEQYF. The CDR3 DNA reads TGTGCCAGCAGTTATCCACCAAGGGGCGGGAGTTCCTACAATGAGCAGTACTTC.

The J gene is TRBJ2-5, the V gene TRBV6-8; the D gene is possibly TRBD2 (5 bases). The last part of the DNA fits TRBJ2-7 better; the J call may be wrong. The CDR3 has 13 residues. Germline CDR1 reads MNHGY; CDR2 reads SAAAGT. Here the CDR3 DNA reads TGTGCCAGCGAGATCGCCTTAGCGAGCGAGCAGTACTTC. This sequence encodes CASEIALASEQYF.

The J gene is TRBJ2-1, the V gene TRBV27; D gene unclear. Deletions cut 5 bases from V and 10 bases from J, with 21 bases between. The CDR3 covers 15 residues. From germline, CDR1 is MNHEY and CDR2 SMNVEV (reference sequence). The CDR3 sequence: CASSTSSGNSYEQFF. CDR3 DNA: TGTGCCAGCAGTACCTCCTCCGGTAACTCCTACGAGCAGTTCTTC.

The V call is TRBV6-5, the J call TRBJ2-5; maybe TRBD2 (5 bases). This CDR3 is built from 14 residues. The V and J ends lost 5 bases and 3 bases respectively, with 13 bases between them. CDR1 is MNHEY and CDR2 is SVGAGI in the germline V gene. CDR3 DNA: TGTGCCAGCAGTGGGCCGAGGGCCGAAGAGACCCAGTACTTC. This gives the protein CASSGPRAEETQYF.

This clonotype rates as medium-sized. This chain connects TRBV6-1 to TRBJ2-3; no firm D call. The germline V gene encodes CDR1 MNHNS and CDR2 SASEGT. This CDR3 contains 14 residues. With 5 bases removed from V and 0 bases from J, the gap between germline ends came to 9 bases. The CDR3: CASSLRPSTDTQYF. CDR3 in DNA: TGTGCCAGCAGTTTGAGGCCCAGCACAGATACGCAGTATTTT.